This entry describes one T cell receptor beta chain. What it recognizes is unknown. Other nucleotide sequences from this sample produce the same CDR3. Only in-frame clones appear in the TCRdb table, and some are missing; sequencing was by immunoSEQ multiplex PCR. The sample holds about 2 million clones, around 96% seen once. The source of the sample is a study of shared clonotypes between healthy human individuals. Study-level points and caveats: Sharing across four donors was seen in 4.5% to 5.5% of naive CD4 clonotypes.

The naive CD8 fraction comprised CD45RO-negative cells positively selected for CCR7 and excluded terminally differentiated effector memory CD45RA+ cells. Donation came from healthy HIV-negative adults that had no recent acute infections or vaccinations. Adults of Caucasian background living in Nashville, Tennessee made up all donors. Specimen: naive CD8+ T cells sorted from blood. The source of this sequence is a man between 18 and 29 years old in good health.

The chain's CDR3 is CASSPGDQETQYF. The CDR3 nucleotides are TGTGCCAGCAGCCCCGGGGACCAAGAGACCCAGTACTTC. This chain connects TRBV5-4 to TRBJ2-5, with TRBD2 as a possible D gene (5 bases). Germline values: CDR1 SGHNT, CDR2 YYREEE (reference sequence). CDR3 size: 13 residues. Trimming pared 4 bases from V and 0 bases from J, leaving 7 bases between.